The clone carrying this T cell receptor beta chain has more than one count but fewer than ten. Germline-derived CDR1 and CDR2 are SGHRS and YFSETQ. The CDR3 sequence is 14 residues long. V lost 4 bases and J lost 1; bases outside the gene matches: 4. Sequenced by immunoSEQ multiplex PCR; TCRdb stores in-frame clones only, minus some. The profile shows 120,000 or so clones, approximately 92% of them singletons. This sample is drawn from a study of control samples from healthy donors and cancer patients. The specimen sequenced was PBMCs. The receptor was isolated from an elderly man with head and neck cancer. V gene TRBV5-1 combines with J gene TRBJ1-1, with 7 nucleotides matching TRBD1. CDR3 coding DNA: TGCGCCAGCAGCCCGGGACAGCCGAACACTGAAGCTTTCTTT. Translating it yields CASSPGQPNTEAFF.